The source of this TCR beta chain is a study of cytomegalovirus exposure and HLA in healthy donors. Germline assignment: CDR1 SGHNT and CDR2 YYREEE (reference sequence). V was clipped by 1 base and J by 2 bases, with 10 bases between them. The length of the CDR3 is 14 residues. The PCR made use of 60 Vbeta and 13 Jbeta primers. Using immunoSEQ multiplex PCR, the repertoire was profiled, and TCRdb retains in-frame clones only, with some absent. The table lists roughly 150,000 clones, almost 75% of them singletons. This sequence was found in a woman between 18 and 29 years old in good health and CMV-seropositive. Sequencing used PBMCs. The chain combines TRBV5-4 with TRBJ2-7; D may be TRBD2 (5 bases). CDR3 coding DNA: TGTGCCAGCAGCTTGATCGGGGATACCTACGAGCAGTACTTC. Amino acid sequence: CASSLIGDTYEQYF. Based on the CDR3 plus reference TRBV5-4 and TRBJ2-7, the full variable domain is ETGVTQSPTHLIKTRGQQVTLRCSSQSGHNTVSWYQQALGQGPQFIFQYYREEENGRGNFPPRFSGLQFPNYSSELNVNALELDDSALYLCASSLIGDTYEQYFGPGTRLTVT.